Listed below are T cell receptor beta chains from one sample, sequenced in a study of cytomegalovirus exposure and HLA in healthy donors. TCRdb's copy holds only in-frame clones and misses some; the assay was immunoSEQ multiplex PCR. This sample has about 120,000 clones, with about four fifths found just once. Sequenced: PBMCs. Every receptor here comes from a female donor in good health and CMV-seropositive. Both conserved end residues are part of each CDR3. A D gene is named only where the DNA matches it firmly. Clone size is stated in some rows and not others, as once, few, many or a class when expanded.

V gene	D gene	J gene	clone size	CDR3 protein	CDR3 DNA
TRBV21-1	.	TRBJ2-7	once	CASNLLLAPPYEQYF	TGTGCCAGCAACCTCCTGTTAGCGCCCCCCTACGAGCAGTACTTC
TRBV7-9	.	TRBJ1-4	.	CASSLAIGHLNEKLFF	TGTGCCAGCAGCTTAGCCATCGGACACCTTAATGAAAAACTGTTTTTT
TRBV7-2	.	TRBJ1-5	.	CASSLDRGNQPQHF	TGTGCCAGCAGCTTAGATCGGGGAAATCAGCCCCAGCATTTT
TRBV5-1	.	TRBJ1-1	.	CASSLRTPREAFF	TGCGCCAGCAGCTTGAGGACACCCCGGGAAGCTTTCTTT
TRBV4-1	TRBD1	TRBJ1-6	few	CASDRVVENSPLHF	TGCGCCAGCGACAGGGTGGTAGAAAATTCACCCCTCCACTTT
TRBV28	.	TRBJ2-7	.	CASSLWDSRSYEQYF	TGTGCCAGCAGTTTATGGGACTCTAGGTCCTACGAGCAGTACTTC
TRBV4-1	.	TRBJ1-5	.	CASSQYSGIQPQHF	TGCGCCAGCAGCCAATACTCCGGGATTCAGCCCCAGCATTTT
TRBV6-1	TRBD2	TRBJ2-7	once	CASSGAGPYEQYF	TGTGCCAGCAGTGGAGCGGGGCCTTACGAGCAGTACTTC
TRBV7-2	TRBD2	TRBJ2-3	.	CASSFPLGGTSTDTQYF	TGTGCCAGCAGCTTCCCCCTGGGGGGGACTAGCACAGATACGCAGTATTTT
TRBV7-3	.	TRBJ1-4	.	CASSLERVSPLTNEKLFF	TGTGCCAGCAGCTTAGAGAGGGTCTCCCCTTTAACTAATGAAAAACTGTTTTTT
TRBV5-8	.	TRBJ2-6	.	CASSLGAMGANVLTF	TGTGCCAGCAGCTTGGGGGCTATGGGGGCCAACGTCCTGACTTTC
TRBV7-8	.	TRBJ1-2	.	CASIGSAGYNYGYTF	TGTGCCAGCATTGGGAGCGCGGGGTATAACTATGGCTACACCTTC
TRBV9	.	TRBJ1-3	.	CASSARGGGAEGNTIYF	TGTGCCAGCAGCGCAAGAGGCGGTGGGGCGGAAGGAAACACCATATATTTT
TRBV5-8	TRBD1	TRBJ1-2	.	CASSLGTGGVGDYGYTF	TGTGCCAGCAGCCTCGGGACAGGGGGCGTCGGGGACTATGGCTACACCTTC
TRBV1	.	TRBJ2-1	few	CTSSHRRLAGALNEQFF	TGCACCAGCAGCCACCGCCGACTAGCGGGGGCACTAAATGAGCAGTTCTTC
TRBV19	.	TRBJ1-2	.	CASRLTGNYGYTF	TGTGCCAGTAGGCTAACAGGGAACTATGGCTACACCTTC
TRBV12-5	.	TRBJ1-3	.	CASGGLGNTIYF	TGTGCTAGTGGGGGCTTGGGAAACACCATATATTTT
TRBV12-5	.	TRBJ1-1	few	CASGLVSLVQGWNTEAFF	TGTGCTAGTGGTTTGGTATCCCTTGTGCAGGGATGGAACACTGAAGCTTTCTTT
TRBV6-1	.	TRBJ1-3	.	CASSGRTGLNTIYF	TGTGCCAGCAGTGGGAGGACCGGACTTAACACCATATATTTT
TRBV5-5	TRBD1	TRBJ1-4	few	CASSRGQGPSGEKLFF	TGTGCCAGCAGCAGAGGACAGGGCCCCTCGGGTGAAAAACTGTTTTTT
TRBV7-6	TRBD1	TRBJ1-2	.	CASSPTGGEGYTF	TGTGCCAGCAGCCCAACAGGGGGGGAGGGCTACACCTTC
TRBV7-9	TRBD1	TRBJ1-2	.	CASRRDSNYGYTF	TGTGCCAGCAGGAGGGACAGTAACTATGGCTACACCTTC
TRBV30	TRBD1	TRBJ2-5	.	CAWSMGQGAKETQYF	TGTGCCTGGAGTATGGGACAGGGGGCGAAAGAGACCCAGTACTTC
TRBV7-9	TRBD2	TRBJ2-5	few	CASSPVALGGGETQYF	TGTGCCAGCAGCCCTGTAGCCCTCGGGGGGGGAGAGACCCAGTACTTC
TRBV7-6	TRBD1	TRBJ2-1	.	CASSLGDRGHNEQFF	TGTGCCAGCAGCTTAGGAGACAGGGGCCACAATGAGCAGTTCTTC
TRBV4-1	TRBD1	TRBJ1-2	.	CASSQDGTESNYGYTF	TGCGCCAGCAGCCAAGATGGGACAGAAAGTAACTATGGCTACACCTTC
TRBV4-3	.	TRBJ2-3	.	CASSQVRGPTDTQYF	TGCGCCAGCAGCCAAGTGCGCGGGCCCACAGATACGCAGTATTTT
TRBV5-1	TRBD1	TRBJ2-2	.	CASSLGQGVTGELFF	TGCGCCAGCAGCTTGGGGCAGGGGGTAACCGGGGAGCTGTTTTTT
TRBV18	TRBD1	TRBJ2-3	.	CATSLQGHKADTQYF	TGTGCCACCTCGCTACAGGGGCATAAGGCCGATACGCAGTATTTT
TRBV6-5	.	TRBJ2-7	.	CASSSANGGREQYF	TGTGCCAGCAGTTCGGCGAACGGGGGTCGCGAGCAGTACTTC
TRBV30	TRBD1	TRBJ1-5	.	CAWSPGQWEPQHF	TGTGCCTGGAGCCCGGGACAGTGGGAGCCCCAGCATTTT
TRBV28	TRBD1	TRBJ1-3	.	CASRVQGAQGNTIYF	TGTGCCAGCAGAGTACAGGGGGCGCAGGGAAACACCATATATTTT
TRBV7-9	TRBD1	TRBJ1-3	.	CASPGTGKENTIYF	TGTGCCAGCCCCGGGACAGGAAAAGAAAACACCATATATTTT
TRBV30	TRBD1	TRBJ1-1	.	CAWSSDRGGPSAFF	TGTGCCTGGAGTTCAGACAGGGGGGGACCTTCAGCTTTCTTT
TRBV7-8	.	TRBJ1-1	.	CASSSTAEAFF	TGTGCCAGCAGCTCGACAGCTGAAGCTTTCTTT
TRBV2	TRBD1	TRBJ2-1	.	CASGTDVYNEQFF	TGTGCCAGCGGGACAGACGTCTACAATGAGCAGTTCTTC
TRBV6-5	.	TRBJ1-3	.	CASSNRPGNTIYF	TGTGCCAGCAGTAACAGGCCTGGAAACACCATATATTTT
TRBV19	.	TRBJ1-1	.	CASSILGSQNTEAFF	TGTGCCAGTAGTATCCTAGGGAGCCAAAACACTGAAGCTTTCTTT
TRBV6-1	.	TRBJ1-5	once	CASSIRLEGNQPQHF	TGTGCCAGCAGTATCCGTCTCGAGGGTAATCAGCCCCAGCATTTT
TRBV6-5	TRBD1	TRBJ2-7	.	CASSTKTGSVQYF	TGTGCCAGCAGTACGAAGACAGGGTCCGTGCAGTACTTC
TRBV7-2	TRBD2	TRBJ2-7	.	CASSRTSGPYEQYF	TGTGCCAGCAGTCGGACTAGCGGCCCCTACGAGCAGTACTTC
TRBV5-1	.	TRBJ1-4	once	CASSLAPEDEKLFF	TGCGCCAGCAGCTTGGCTCCAGAGGATGAAAAACTGTTTTTT
TRBV11-2	.	TRBJ1-2	.	CASSPRARDGYTF	TGTGCCAGCAGTCCACGGGCGCGGGATGGCTACACCTTC
TRBV6-5	.	TRBJ2-3	few	CASSYLSLQYF	TGTGCCAGCAGTTACCTGTCTTTACAGTATTTT
TRBV27	.	TRBJ2-7	once	CASSTRFDIPFHEQYF	TGTGCCAGCAGTACCCGGTTTGACATTCCCTTCCACGAGCAGTACTTC
TRBV5-4	TRBD1	TRBJ2-2	.	CASSWDSYNTGELFF	TGTGCCAGCAGCTGGGACAGTTATAACACCGGGGAGCTGTTTTTT
TRBV5-6	.	TRBJ2-3	few	CASSLLGQYGLVADTQYF	TGTGCCAGCAGCTTGCTGGGCCAATATGGTTTGGTTGCAGATACGCAGTATTTT
TRBV27	.	TRBJ2-1	.	CASSFGTYANEQFF	TGTGCCAGCAGTTTCGGGACTTATGCGAATGAGCAGTTCTTC
TRBV7-8	.	TRBJ1-1	.	CASRVGSGGMNTEAFF	TGTGCCAGCAGGGTAGGTTCCGGGGGGATGAACACTGAAGCTTTCTTT
TRBV7-3	TRBD1	TRBJ2-7	.	CASSGGQGGVEQYF	TGTGCCAGCAGCGGGGGACAGGGAGGCGTCGAGCAGTACTTC
TRBV27	.	TRBJ1-2	.	CASSLSAGFVGYTF	TGTGCCAGCAGTTTATCGGCAGGGTTCGTCGGCTACACCTTC
TRBV7-9	TRBD1	TRBJ2-3	.	CASSQDRGISDTQYF	TGTGCCAGCAGCCAAGACAGGGGAATTTCGGATACGCAGTATTTT
TRBV5-8	.	TRBJ1-6	.	CASSLLYSYNSPLHF	TGTGCCAGCAGCCTACTGTACTCCTATAATTCACCCCTCCACTTT
TRBV6-6	.	TRBJ2-2	.	CASNKGANTGELFF	TGTGCCAGCAATAAGGGGGCGAACACCGGGGAGCTGTTTTTT
TRBV29-1	.	TRBJ2-3	.	CSVDSGSAGDTQYF	TGCAGCGTTGATAGCGGTTCCGCTGGAGATACGCAGTATTTT
TRBV6-5	TRBD1	TRBJ1-3	few	CASRRQGVGGNTIYF	TGTGCCAGCAGGAGACAGGGGGTCGGTGGAAACACCATATATTTT
TRBV5-1	.	TRBJ1-1	.	CASSLGNGGGETEAFF	TGCGCCAGCAGCTTGGGGAACGGGGGAGGCGAGACTGAAGCTTTCTTT